The 5 T cell receptor beta chains in this list originate from one sample, sequenced in a study of blood T cell repertoires in COVID-19. Libraries were prepared by immunoSEQ multiplex PCR; TCRdb keeps only in-frame clonotypes and omits some of them. The sample includes some 67,000 clones, 60% to 80% of them seen just once. Sequencing was done on a sample of peripheral blood. These receptors were taken from a woman aged 60-75 years with acute or convalescent COVID-19.

This chain uses TRBV5-1 with TRBJ2-3; D ambiguous. This CDR3 is built from 14 residues. CDR1 is SGHRS and CDR2 is YFSETQ in the germline V gene. Trimming removed 4 bases at V and 2 bases at J, with 11 bases between. The CDR3 here is CASSPDRFTDTQYF. Here the CDR3 DNA reads TGCGCCAGCAGCCCCGATAGATTCACAGATACGCAGTATTTT.

The chain is built from TRBV27 and TRBJ2-1; no definite D call. Trimming stripped 5 bases from V and 4 bases from J, with 3 bases between. Germline V gene sequence: CDR1 MNHEY, CDR2 SMNVEV (reference sequence). The CDR3 runs 11 residues. The CDR3 nucleotides are TGTGCCAGCAGTCAATACAATGAGCAGTTCTTC. Translating gives CASSQYNEQFF.

This clone appeared once. The chain joins TRBV5-1 to TRBJ2-1; 13 nucleotides line up with TRBD2. The CDR3 sequence is 15 residues long. Looked up from germline, CDR1 is SGHRS and CDR2 is YFSETQ. With 2 bases clipped from V and 10 bases from J, the junction kept 6 bases outside the gene matches. The CDR3 region is CASSFAGTSGDEQFF. As DNA, the CDR3 is TGCGCCAGCAGCTTCGCCGGGACTAGCGGGGACGAGCAGTTCTTC.

V is TRBV28 and J is TRBJ1-1; D gene unclear. V lost 3 bases and J 7 bases, leaving 9 bases between the germline ends. Germline-derived CDR1 and CDR2 are MDHEN and SYDVKM. The CDR3 runs 12 residues. Here the CDR3 DNA reads TGTGCCAGCAGTTTGAGAGGAGTTGAAGCTTTCTTT. Encoded protein: CASSLRGVEAFF.

A single count supports this clone. The chain links TRBV23-1 to TRBJ2-7; possible D gene TRBD1, 5 bases. TRBV23-1 is known as an ORF, though its function is uncertain. Trimming cost V 8 bases and J 2 bases, with 31 bases left between them. The CDR3 covers 19 residues. CDR3 amino acids: CASPPSKGRARLKTYEQYF. Here the CDR3 DNA reads TGCGCCAGCCCTCCGTCAAAGGGCAGGGCAAGGTTGAAAACCTACGAGCAGTACTTC.